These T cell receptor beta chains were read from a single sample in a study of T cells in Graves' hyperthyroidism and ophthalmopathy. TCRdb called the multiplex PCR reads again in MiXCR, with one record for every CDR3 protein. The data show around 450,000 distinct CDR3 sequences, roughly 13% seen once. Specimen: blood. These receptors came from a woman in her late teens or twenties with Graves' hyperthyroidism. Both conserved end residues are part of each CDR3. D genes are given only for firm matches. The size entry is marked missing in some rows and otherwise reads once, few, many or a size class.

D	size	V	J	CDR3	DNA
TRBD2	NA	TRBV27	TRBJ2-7	CASSQVSSGSWYEQYF	TGTGCCAGCAGTCAAGTATCTAGCGGGAGTTGGTACGAGCAGTACTTC
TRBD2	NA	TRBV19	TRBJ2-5	CASSGAAGGLETQYF	TGTGCCAGTAGTGGCGCGGCGGGAGGGCTGGAGACCCAGTACTTC
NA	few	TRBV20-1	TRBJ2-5	CSARGLVGQETQYF	TGCAGTGCTCGGGGACTGGTAGGGCAAGAGACCCAGTACTTC
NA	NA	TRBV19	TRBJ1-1	CASSMQSSLAEAFF	TGTGCCAGTAGTATGCAGTCGAGCTTGGCTGAAGCTTTCTTT
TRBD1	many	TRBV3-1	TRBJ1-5	CASSQDLGGQPQHF	TGTGCCAGCAGCCAAGATCTAGGGGGCCAGCCCCAGCATTTT
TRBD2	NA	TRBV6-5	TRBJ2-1	CAGSPGLAGGNEQFF	TGTGCCGGCAGTCCCGGACTAGCGGGAGGGAATGAGCAGTTCTTC
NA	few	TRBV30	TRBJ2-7	CAWKGPYEQYF	TGTGCCTGGAAGGGCCCCTACGAGCAGTACTTC
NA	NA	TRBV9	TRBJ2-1	CASSVGRGTYNEQFF	TGTGCCAGCAGCGTAGGACGAGGGACATACAATGAGCAGTTCTTC
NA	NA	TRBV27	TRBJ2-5	CASSFSGLEGETQYF	TGTGCCAGCAGTTTCTCAGGGTTGGAAGGAGAGACCCAGTACTTC
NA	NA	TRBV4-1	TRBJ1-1	CASSQSGGRGTEAFF	TGCGCCAGCAGCCAGTCGGGGGGCCGCGGCACTGAAGCTTTCTTT
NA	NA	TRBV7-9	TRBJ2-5	CASSLPLTGNQETQYF	TGTGCCAGCAGCTTGCCACTTACAGGGAACCAAGAGACCCAGTACTTC
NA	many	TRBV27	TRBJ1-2	CASSLSRGALVYGYTF	TGTGCCAGCAGTTTATCGCGAGGGGCGCTGGTCTATGGCTACACCTTC
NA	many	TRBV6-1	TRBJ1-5	CASRKGVYQPQHF	TGTGCCAGCAGAAAGGGGGTGTATCAGCCCCAGCATTTT
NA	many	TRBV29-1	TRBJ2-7	CSVADTGTHPYEQYF	TGCAGCGTTGCGGACACCGGGACGCACCCCTACGAGCAGTACTTC
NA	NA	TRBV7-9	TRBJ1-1	CASSSQSGATEAFF	TGTGCCAGCAGCTCGCAGTCGGGGGCCACTGAAGCTTTCTTT
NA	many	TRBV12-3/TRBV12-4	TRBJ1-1	CASSARGGTEAFF	TGTGCCAGCAGTGCTAGGGGGGGCACTGAAGCTTTCTTT
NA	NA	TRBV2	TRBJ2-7	CASTTDPYEQYF	TGTGCCAGCACGACAGACCCCTACGAGCAGTACTTC
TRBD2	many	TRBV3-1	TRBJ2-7	CASSHSGLNYEQYF	TGTGCCAGCAGCCATTCGGGACTAAACTACGAGCAGTACTTC
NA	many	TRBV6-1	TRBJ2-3	CASNNLPDTQYF	TGTGCCAGCAACAACCTACCCGATACGCAGTATTTT
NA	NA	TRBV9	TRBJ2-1	CASSVAQYNEQFF	TGTGCCAGCAGCGTAGCACAGTACAATGAGCAGTTCTTC
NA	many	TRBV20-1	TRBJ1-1	CSAAGTDLNTEAFF	TGCAGTGCGGCCGGGACTGATTTGAACACTGAAGCTTTCTTT
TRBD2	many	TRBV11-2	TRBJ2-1	CASSLRTSGSYNEQFF	TGTGCCAGCAGCCTAAGGACTAGCGGGAGTTACAATGAGCAGTTCTTC
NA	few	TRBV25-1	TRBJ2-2	CASSRQGYTGELFF	TGTGCCAGCAGCCGGCAGGGGTACACCGGGGAGCTGTTTTTT
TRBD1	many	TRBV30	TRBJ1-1	CAWTPDRKNTEAFF	TGTGCCTGGACTCCGGACAGGAAGAACACTGAAGCTTTCTTT
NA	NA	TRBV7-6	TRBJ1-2	CASSLDAGTNYGYTF	TGTGCCAGCAGCTTAGACGCCGGCACTAACTATGGCTACACCTTC
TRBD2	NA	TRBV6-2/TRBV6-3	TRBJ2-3	CASSYPGGDTQYF	TGTGCCAGCAGTTACCCCGGGGGGGATACGCAGTATTTT
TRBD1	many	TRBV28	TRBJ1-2	CASSSAGTGALNYGYTF	TGTGCCAGCAGTTCAGCCGGGACAGGGGCGCTAAACTATGGCTACACCTTC
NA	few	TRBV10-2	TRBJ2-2	CASSASSFTGELFF	TGCGCCAGCAGCGCCTCCTCTTTCACCGGGGAGCTGTTTTTT
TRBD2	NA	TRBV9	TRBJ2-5	CASSAGTSSQETQYF	TGTGCCAGCAGCGCCGGGACTAGCTCCCAAGAGACCCAGTACTTC
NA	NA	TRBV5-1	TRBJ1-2	CASSLDGGDGYTF	TGCGCCAGCAGCTTGGATGGGGGCGATGGCTACACCTTC
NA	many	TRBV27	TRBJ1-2	CASSFRRTDHYGYTF	TGTGCCAGCAGTTTTAGGCGGACCGATCACTATGGCTACACCTTC
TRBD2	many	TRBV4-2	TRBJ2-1	CASSQEVALYGGSSYNEQFF	TGTGCCAGCAGCCAAGAAGTGGCCCTTTATGGCGGGAGTTCGTACAATGAGCAGTTCTTC
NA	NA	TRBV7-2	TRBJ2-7	CASSPLGSSYDEQYF	TGTGCCAGCTCACCCTTGGGTAGCTCTTATGACGAGCAGTACTTC
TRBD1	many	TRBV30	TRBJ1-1	CAWSRGRTEAFF	TGTGCCTGGAGCAGGGGGAGAACTGAAGCTTTCTTT
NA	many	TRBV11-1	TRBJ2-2	CASTLNRGELFF	TGTGCCAGCACCCTTAACCGGGGGGAGCTGTTTTTT
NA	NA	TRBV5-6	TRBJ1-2	CASILHGQKRDGYTF	TGTGCCAGCATCTTGCATGGACAGAAACGTGATGGCTACACCTTC
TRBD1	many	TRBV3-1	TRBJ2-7	CASSQEGTGGSYEQYF	TGTGCCAGCAGTCAAGAAGGGACAGGGGGCTCCTACGAGCAGTACTTC
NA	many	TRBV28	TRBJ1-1	CASSFQTAPEAFF	TGTGCCAGCAGTTTTCAAACAGCCCCTGAAGCTTTCTTT
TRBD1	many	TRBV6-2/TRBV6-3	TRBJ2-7	CASSTGTGALYF	TGTGCCAGCAGTACCGGGACAGGGGCCCTGTACTTC
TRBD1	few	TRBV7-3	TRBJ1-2	CASSLSGLATGGYTF	TGTGCCAGCAGCTTAAGTGGTCTTGCGACAGGGGGCTACACCTTC
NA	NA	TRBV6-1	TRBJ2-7	CATSLSSYEQYF	TGTGCCACCTCTTTAAGTTCCTACGAGCAGTACTTC
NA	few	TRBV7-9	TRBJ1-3	CASSPRTRGNTIYF	TGTGCCAGCAGCCCCCGGACCCGTGGAAACACCATATATTTT
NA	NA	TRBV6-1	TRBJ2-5	CASSEPLGDPGPGETQYF	TGTGCCAGCAGTGAGCCACTCGGTGACCCTGGACCAGGAGAGACCCAGTACTTC
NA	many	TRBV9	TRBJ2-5	CASSVGVGKETQYF	TGTGCCAGCAGCGTAGGGGTCGGAAAAGAGACCCAGTACTTC
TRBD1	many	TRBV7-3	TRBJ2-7	CASSPTPGQESYEQYF	TGTGCCAGCAGCCCAACCCCGGGACAGGAGTCCTACGAGCAGTACTTC
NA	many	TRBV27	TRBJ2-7	CASSLGTPGAEQYF	TGTGCCAGCAGTTTAGGGACCCCCGGGGCCGAGCAGTACTTC
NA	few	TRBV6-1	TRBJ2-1	CASSKERGLSSYNEQFF	TGTGCCAGCAGCAAAGAAAGGGGGTTGAGCTCCTACAATGAGCAGTTCTTC
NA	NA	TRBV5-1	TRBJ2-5	CASRLDLLETQYF	TGCGCCAGCAGGCTCGACTTATTAGAGACCCAGTACTTC
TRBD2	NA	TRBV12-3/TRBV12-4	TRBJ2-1	CASSLTSGRAHNEQFF	TGTGCCAGCAGTTTAACTAGCGGGAGGGCCCACAATGAGCAGTTCTTC
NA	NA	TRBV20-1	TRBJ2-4	CSASRPGAKNIQYF	TGCAGTGCTAGTAGGCCGGGAGCCAAAAACATTCAGTACTTC
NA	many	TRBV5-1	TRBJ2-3	CASSRVGVGILTDTQYF	TGCGCCAGCAGCCGGGTGGGCGTGGGGATCCTCACAGATACGCAGTATTTT
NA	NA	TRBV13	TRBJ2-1	CASSSGTHINEQFF	TGTGCCAGCAGCTCCGGGACTCATATTAATGAGCAGTTCTTC
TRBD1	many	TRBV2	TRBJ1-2	CASTPWTGESNYGYTF	TGTGCCAGCACCCCTTGGACAGGGGAATCCAACTATGGCTACACCTTC
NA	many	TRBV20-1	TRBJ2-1	CSARGPTDYNEQFF	TGCAGTGCTAGAGGACCTACTGACTACAATGAGCAGTTCTTC
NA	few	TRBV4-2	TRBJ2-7	CASSQERAVVSYEQYF	TGTGCCAGCAGCCAAGAAAGGGCAGTGGTCTCCTACGAGCAGTACTTC
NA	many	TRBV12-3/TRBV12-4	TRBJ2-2	CASSFRGPHTGELFF	TGTGCCAGCAGTTTCCGAGGGCCGCACACCGGGGAGCTGTTTTTT
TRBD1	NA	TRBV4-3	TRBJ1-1	CASSPAGTELNTEAFF	TGCGCCAGCAGCCCGGCCGGGACAGAATTGAACACTGAAGCTTTCTTT
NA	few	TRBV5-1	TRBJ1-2	CASSFSRLTNYGYTF	TGCGCCAGCAGCTTTTCTCGGCTGACTAACTATGGCTACACCTTC
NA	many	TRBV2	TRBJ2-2	CASRQGPAGELFF	TGTGCCAGCAGACAGGGACCCGCCGGGGAGCTGTTTTTT
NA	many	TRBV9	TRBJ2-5	CASSAASGGGGETQYF	TGTGCCAGCAGCGCCGCCTCCGGGGGCGGAGGGGAGACCCAGTACTTC